Sequencing of this T cell receptor beta chain was carried out in a study of graft-versus-host responses after intestinal transplantation. Findings of the study overall: Early post-transplant HvG declines showed an association with peak circulating GvH clone levels.

Of note for this clone: Its antigen is unknown.

Trimming stripped 4 bases from V and 0 bases from J, with 20 bases between. The CDR3 spans 18 residues. Germline V lookup: CDR1 SGDLS, CDR2 YYNGEE. The protocol was immunoSEQ multiplex PCR, while the TCRdb copy is restricted to in-frame clones and leaves out a portion. The sample gives some 84,000 clones, roughly 85% of which show up once; roughly 0.8% is in the top ten. Source: unstimulated CD4+ T cells sorted from spleen or lymph node cells, taken before intestinal transplant. This rearrangement joins TRBV9 to TRBJ1-3; possible D gene TRBD1, 5 bases. This TCR came from a human donor who received an intestinal transplant. CDR3 nucleotide sequence: TGTGCCAGCAGCCTCTCCACGGGGGGGGGAGACTCTGGAAACACCATATATTTT. It codes for CASSLSTGGGDSGNTIYF.